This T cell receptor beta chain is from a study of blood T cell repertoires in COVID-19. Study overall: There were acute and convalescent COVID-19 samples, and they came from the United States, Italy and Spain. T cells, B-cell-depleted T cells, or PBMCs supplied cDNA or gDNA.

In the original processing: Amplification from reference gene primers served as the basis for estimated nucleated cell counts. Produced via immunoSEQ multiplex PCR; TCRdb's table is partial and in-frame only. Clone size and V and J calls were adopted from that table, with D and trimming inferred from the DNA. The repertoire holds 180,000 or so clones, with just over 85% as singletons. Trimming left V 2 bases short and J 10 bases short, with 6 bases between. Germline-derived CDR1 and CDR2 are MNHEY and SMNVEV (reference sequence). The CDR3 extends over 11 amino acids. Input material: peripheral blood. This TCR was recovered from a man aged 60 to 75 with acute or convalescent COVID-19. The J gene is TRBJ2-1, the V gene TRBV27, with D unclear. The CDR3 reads CASSLLGEQFF. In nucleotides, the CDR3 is TGTGCCAGCAGTTTACTCGGGGAGCAGTTCTTC.